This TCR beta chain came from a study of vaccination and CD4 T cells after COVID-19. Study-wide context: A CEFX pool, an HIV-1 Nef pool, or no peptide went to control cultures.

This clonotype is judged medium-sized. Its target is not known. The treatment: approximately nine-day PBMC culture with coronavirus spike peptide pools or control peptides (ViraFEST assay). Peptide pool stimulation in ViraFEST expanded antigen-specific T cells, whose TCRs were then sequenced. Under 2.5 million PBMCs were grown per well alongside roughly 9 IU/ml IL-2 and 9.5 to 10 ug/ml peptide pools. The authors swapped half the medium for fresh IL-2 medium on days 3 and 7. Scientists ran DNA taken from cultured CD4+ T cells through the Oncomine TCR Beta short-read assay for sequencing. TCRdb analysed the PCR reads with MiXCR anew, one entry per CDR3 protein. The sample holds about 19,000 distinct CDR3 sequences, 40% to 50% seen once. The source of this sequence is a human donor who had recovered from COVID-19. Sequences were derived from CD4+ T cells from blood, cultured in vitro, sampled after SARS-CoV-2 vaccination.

The CDR3 DNA reads as TGTGCCAGCAGCAGCGAAAGGGATCGATACGAGCAGTACTTC. It yields the protein CASSSERDRYEQYF. The rearrangement links TRBV11-3 to TRBJ2-7; no clear D. Germline CDR1 SGHNT, CDR2 YENEEA. V was trimmed by 5 bases and J by 4 bases, leaving 15 bases between them. The CDR3 covers 14 residues.